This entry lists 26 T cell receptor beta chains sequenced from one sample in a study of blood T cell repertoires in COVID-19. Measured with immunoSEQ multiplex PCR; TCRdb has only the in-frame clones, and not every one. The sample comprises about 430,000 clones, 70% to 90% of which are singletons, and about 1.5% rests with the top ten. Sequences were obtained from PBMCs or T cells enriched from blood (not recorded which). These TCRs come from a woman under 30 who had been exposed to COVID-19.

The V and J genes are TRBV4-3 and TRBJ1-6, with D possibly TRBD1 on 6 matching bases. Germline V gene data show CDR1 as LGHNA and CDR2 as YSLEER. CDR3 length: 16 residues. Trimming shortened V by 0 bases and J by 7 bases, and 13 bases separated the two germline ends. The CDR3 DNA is TGCGCCAGCAGCCAAGATTTGGCCAGGGGAAATTCACCCCTCCACTTT. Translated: CASSQDLARGNSPLHF.

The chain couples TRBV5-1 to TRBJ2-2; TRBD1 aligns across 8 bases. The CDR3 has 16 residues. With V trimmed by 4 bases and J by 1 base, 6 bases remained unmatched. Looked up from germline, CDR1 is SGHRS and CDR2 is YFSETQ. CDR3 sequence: CASSPAGQGNTGELFF. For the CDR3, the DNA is TGCGCCAGCAGCCCAGCAGGACAGGGGAACACCGGGGAGCTGTTTTTT.

CDR3 in amino acids: CAISEFPGGETQYF. In nucleotides, the CDR3 is TGTGCCATCAGTGAGTTCCCAGGGGGGGAGACCCAGTACTTC. The V call is TRBV10-3, the J call TRBJ2-5, with D perhaps TRBD1 (7 bases). The V end lost 1 base, the J end lost 5 bases, and 11 bases lay between the germline ends. The CDR3 spans 14 residues. Germline V CDR1 and CDR2: ENHRY, SYGVKD.

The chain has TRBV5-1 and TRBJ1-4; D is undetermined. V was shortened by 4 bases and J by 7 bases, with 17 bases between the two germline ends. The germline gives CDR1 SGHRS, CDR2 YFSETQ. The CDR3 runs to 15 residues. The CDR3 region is CASSLGSGFGEKLFF. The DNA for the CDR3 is TGCGCCAGCAGCCTTGGTTCGGGATTCGGTGAAAAACTGTTTTTT.

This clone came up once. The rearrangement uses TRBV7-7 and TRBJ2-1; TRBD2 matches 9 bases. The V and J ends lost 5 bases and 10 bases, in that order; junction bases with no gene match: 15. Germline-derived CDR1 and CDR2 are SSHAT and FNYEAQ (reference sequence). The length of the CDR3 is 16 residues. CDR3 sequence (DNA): TGTGCCAGCAGCCGACTCGGCGGCGGGAGGGCCGGAGAGCAGTTCTTC. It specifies CASSRLGGGRAGEQFF.

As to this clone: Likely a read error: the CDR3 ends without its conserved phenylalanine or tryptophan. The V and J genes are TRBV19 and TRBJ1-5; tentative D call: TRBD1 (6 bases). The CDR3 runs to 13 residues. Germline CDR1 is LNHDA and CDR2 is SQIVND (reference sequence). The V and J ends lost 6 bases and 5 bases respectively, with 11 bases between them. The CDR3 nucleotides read TGTGCCAGTAGGTCAGGGGTGTATCAGCCCCAGCATCTT. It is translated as CASRSGVYQPQHL.

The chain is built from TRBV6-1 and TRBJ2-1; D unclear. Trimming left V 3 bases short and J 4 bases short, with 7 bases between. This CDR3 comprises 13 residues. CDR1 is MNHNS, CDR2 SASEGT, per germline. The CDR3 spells CASSDRPYNEQFF. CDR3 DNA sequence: TGTGCCAGCAGTGACAGGCCTTACAATGAGCAGTTCTTC.

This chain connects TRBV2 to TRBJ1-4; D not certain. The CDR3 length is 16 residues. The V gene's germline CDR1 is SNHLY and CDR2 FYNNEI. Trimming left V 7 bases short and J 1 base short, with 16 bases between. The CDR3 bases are TGTGCCAGCATTCGGGATTGGTGGATAACTAATGAAAAACTGTTTTTT. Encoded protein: CASIRDWWITNEKLFF.

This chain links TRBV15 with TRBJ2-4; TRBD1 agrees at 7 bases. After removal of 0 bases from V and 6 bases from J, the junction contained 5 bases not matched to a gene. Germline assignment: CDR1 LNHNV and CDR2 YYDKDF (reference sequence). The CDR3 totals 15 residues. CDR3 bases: TGTGCCACCAGCAGAGATAGGGGGCCGGGAAACATTCAGTACTTC. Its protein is CATSRDRGPGNIQYF.

The CDR3 region has the DNA TGTGCCAGCACCCCACAGGTCAACACTGAAGCTTTCTTT. Translated: CASTPQVNTEAFF. The chain uses TRBV14 and TRBJ1-1, with a possible D match to TRBD1 (5 bases). CDR3 length: 13 residues. Germline V lookup: CDR1 SGHDN, CDR2 FVKESK. V was shortened by 7 bases and J by 2 bases, with 11 bases between the two germline ends.

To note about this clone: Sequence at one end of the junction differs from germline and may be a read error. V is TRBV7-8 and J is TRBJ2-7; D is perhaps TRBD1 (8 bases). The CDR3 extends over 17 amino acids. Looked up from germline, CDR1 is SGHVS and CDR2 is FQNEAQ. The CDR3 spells CASSGRAAGTGLYGQYF. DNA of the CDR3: TGTGCCAGCAGCGGGAGGGCAGCCGGGACAGGACTTTACGGGCAGTACTTC.

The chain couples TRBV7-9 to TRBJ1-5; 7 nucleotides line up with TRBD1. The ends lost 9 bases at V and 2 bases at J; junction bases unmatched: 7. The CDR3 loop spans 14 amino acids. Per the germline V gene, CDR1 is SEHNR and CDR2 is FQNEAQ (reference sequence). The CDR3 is CASDHGTGNQPQHF. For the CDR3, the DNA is TGTGCCAGTGACCATGGGACAGGCAATCAGCCCCAGCATTTT.

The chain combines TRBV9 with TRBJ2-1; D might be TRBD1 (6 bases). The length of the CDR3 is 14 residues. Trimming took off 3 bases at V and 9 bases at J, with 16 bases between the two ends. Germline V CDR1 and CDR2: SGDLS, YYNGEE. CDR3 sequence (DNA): TGTGCCAGCAGCGCTTGGGACACGGTTATTGAGCAGTTCTTC. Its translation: CASSAWDTVIEQFF.

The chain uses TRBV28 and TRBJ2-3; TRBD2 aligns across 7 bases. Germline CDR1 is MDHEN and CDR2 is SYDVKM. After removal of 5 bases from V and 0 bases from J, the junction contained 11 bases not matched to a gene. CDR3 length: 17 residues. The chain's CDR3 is CASSRPGGLGSTDTQYF. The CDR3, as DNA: TGTGCCAGCAGTCGACCAGGTGGACTAGGTAGCACAGATACGCAGTATTTT.

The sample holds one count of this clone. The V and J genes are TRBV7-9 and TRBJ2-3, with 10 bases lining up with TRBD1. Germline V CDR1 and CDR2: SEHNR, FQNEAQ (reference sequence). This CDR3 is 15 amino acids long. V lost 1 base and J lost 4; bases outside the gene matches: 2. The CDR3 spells CASSLDGQGADTQYF. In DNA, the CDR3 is TGTGCCAGCAGCTTAGACGGACAGGGGGCAGATACGCAGTATTTT.

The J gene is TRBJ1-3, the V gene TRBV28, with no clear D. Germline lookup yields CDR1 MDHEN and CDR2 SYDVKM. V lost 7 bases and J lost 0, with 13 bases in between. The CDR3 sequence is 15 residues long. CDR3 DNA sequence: TGTGCCAGCACCCCGAACCCAGGCTCTGGAAACACCATATATTTT. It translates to CASTPNPGSGNTIYF.

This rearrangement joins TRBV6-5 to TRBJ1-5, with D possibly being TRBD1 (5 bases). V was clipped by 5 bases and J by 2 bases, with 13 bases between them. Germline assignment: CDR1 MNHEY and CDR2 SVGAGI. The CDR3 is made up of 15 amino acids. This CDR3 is CASSKTVPRNQPQHF. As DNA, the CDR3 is TGTGCCAGCAGTAAGACAGTGCCTCGCAATCAGCCCCAGCATTTT.

CDR3 nucleotides: TGTGCCAGCAGGGGTGGGACAGGGAACGAGCAGTACTTC. This encodes CASRGGTGNEQYF. The chain uses TRBV27 and TRBJ2-7; 9 bases line up with TRBD1. The CDR3 consists of 13 residues. V was clipped by 6 bases and J by 5 bases; unmatched bases: 5. From germline, CDR1 is MNHEY and CDR2 SMNVEV (reference sequence).

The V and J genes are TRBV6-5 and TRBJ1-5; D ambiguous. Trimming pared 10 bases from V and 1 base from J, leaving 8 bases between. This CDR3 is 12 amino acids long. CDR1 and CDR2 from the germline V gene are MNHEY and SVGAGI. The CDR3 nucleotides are TGTGCCACCTCAAGCAGCAATCAGCCCCAGCATTTT. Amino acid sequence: CATSSSNQPQHF.

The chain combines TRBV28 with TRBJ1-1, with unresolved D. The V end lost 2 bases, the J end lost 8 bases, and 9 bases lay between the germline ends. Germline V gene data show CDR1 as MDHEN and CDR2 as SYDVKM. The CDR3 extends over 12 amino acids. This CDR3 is CASSLPSREAFF. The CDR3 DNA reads TGTGCCAGCAGTTTACCATCGAGGGAAGCTTTCTTT.

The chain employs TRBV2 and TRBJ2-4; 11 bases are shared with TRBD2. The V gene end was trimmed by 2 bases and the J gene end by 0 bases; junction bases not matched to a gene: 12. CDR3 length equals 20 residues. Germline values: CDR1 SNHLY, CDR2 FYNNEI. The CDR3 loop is CASSEFPGLAGGGAKNIQYF. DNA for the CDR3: TGTGCCAGCAGTGAATTCCCGGGCCTAGCGGGGGGCGGAGCCAAAAACATTCAGTACTTC. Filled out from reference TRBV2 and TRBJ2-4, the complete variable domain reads EPEVTQTPSHQVTQMGQEVILRCVPISNHLYFYWYRQILGQKVEFLVSFYNNEISEKSEIFDDQFSVERPDGSNFTLKIRSTKLEDSAMYFCASSEFPGLAGGGAKNIQYFGAGTRLSVL.

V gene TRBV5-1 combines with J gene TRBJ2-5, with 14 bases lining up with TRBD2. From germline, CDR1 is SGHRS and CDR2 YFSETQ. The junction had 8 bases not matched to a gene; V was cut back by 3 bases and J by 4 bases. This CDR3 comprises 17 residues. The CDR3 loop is CASSSGTSGSVRETQYF. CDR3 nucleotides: TGCGCCAGCAGCTCGGGGACTAGCGGGAGTGTTAGAGAGACCCAGTACTTC.

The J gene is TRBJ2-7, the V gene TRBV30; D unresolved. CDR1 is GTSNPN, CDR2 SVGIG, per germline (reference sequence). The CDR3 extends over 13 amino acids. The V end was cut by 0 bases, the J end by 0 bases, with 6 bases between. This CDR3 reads CAWSVHSSYEQYF. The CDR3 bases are TGTGCCTGGAGTGTACACAGCTCCTACGAGCAGTACTTC.

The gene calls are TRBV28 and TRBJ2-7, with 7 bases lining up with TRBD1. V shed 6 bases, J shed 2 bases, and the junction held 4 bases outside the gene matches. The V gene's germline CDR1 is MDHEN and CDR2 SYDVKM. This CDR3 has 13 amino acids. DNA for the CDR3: TGTGCCAGCAGGTTAGACAGGGCCTACGAGCAGTACTTC. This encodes CASRLDRAYEQYF.

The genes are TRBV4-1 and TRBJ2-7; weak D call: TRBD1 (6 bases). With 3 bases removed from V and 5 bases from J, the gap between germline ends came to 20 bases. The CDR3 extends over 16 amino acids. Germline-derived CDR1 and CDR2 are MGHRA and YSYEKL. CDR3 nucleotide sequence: TGCGCCAGCAGCCAGGGGGCAGGGGTGGCGGGCGACGAGCAGTACTTC. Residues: CASSQGAGVAGDEQYF.

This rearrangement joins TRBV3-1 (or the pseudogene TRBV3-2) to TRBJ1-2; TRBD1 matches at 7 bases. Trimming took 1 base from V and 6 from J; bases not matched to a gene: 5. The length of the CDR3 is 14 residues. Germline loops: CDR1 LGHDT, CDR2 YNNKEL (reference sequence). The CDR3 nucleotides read TGTGCCAGCAGCCAAGTAGGGGGCGGTCATGGCTACACCTTC. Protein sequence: CASSQVGGGHGYTF.